This TCR beta chain was obtained from a study of T cell repertoires in cytomegalovirus infection. Overall study context: Shared public TCR beta signatures pointed to both CMV infection and a matching HLA type. General study results and limits: CMV-specific HLA-C-restricted TCR beta clonotypes dominated the ex vivo response. Cumulative frequency of public TCR beta families picked out carriers of CMV plus the relevant HLA.

This clonotype turned up a few times. Its antigen remains unknown. A single record per CDR3 protein comes from TCRdb applying MiXCR to the reads. The sample contains roughly 640,000 distinct CDR3 sequences, approximately 25% of which appear only once. The TCR comes from a human donor in good health (CMV status not recorded). Some clones in this sample may be carry-over from other donors' samples. Sequencing was carried out using CD8+ T cells from PBMCs.

As DNA, the CDR3 is TGTGCCAGCAGCTTAGTCCTTGGGGGAAATGAGCAGTTCTTC. It is translated as CASSLVLGGNEQFF. V usage is TRBV7-2 and J usage is TRBJ2-1; TRBD1 or TRBD2 may be the D gene (5 bases each). There are 14 residues in the CDR3. Germline lookup yields CDR1 SGHTA and CDR2 FQGNSA. Trimming pared 1 base from V and 7 bases from J, leaving 11 bases between.